Listed below are T cell receptor beta chains from one sample, sequenced in a study of radiation and T cells in renal cell carcinoma. The protocol was immunoSEQ multiplex PCR, while the TCRdb copy is restricted to in-frame clones and leaves out a portion. Of around 130,000 clones in the sample, approximately 90% were seen once. Material: blood, obtained from a patient whose treatment included radiotherapy and nephrectomy. These receptors originate from a woman aged 65 to 85 with renal cell carcinoma. The CDR3 runs from the conserved cysteine through the conserved F or W. The order of the fields is clone size, D gene, V gene, J gene, CDR3 DNA, CDR3 protein. A D gene is named only where the DNA matches it firmly. Size is stated for part of the rows, as once, few or many counts, or as a class when the clone is expanded.

-	TRBD2	TRBV7-6	TRBJ2-1	TGTGCCAGCAGCTTAGGGACTAGCGTTGGTAATGAGCAGTTCTTC	CASSLGTSVGNEQFF
once	-	TRBV7-2	TRBJ2-2	TGTGCCAGCAGGGGGGCAGGGGCCGGGGAGCTGTTTTTT	CASRGAGAGELFF
-	TRBD1	TRBV2	TRBJ1-5	TGTGCCAGCAGTCTTTCGGGACAGGGCAATCAGCCCCAGCATTTT	CASSLSGQGNQPQHF
-	-	TRBV5-4	TRBJ1-5	TGTGCCAGCAGCTGGGGGGGGGCCCAGCCCCAGCATTTT	CASSWGGAQPQHF
once	-	TRBV28	TRBJ2-7	TGTGCCAGCAGTTTATTACGTCTATGGGGGCAGTACTTC	CASSLLRLWGQYF
-	-	TRBV9	TRBJ1-3	TGTGCCAGCAGCTCAATAGGGGCCAACCGGAGTCCCATATATTTT	CASSSIGANRSPIYF
-	-	TRBV5-1	TRBJ1-1	TGCGCCAGCAGCTTTAGCAGGACAGCGCGGGGTGAAGCTTTCTTT	CASSFSRTARGEAFF
-	-	TRBV5-6	TRBJ2-1	TGTGCCAGCAGCTTGGAGGCGGGGAGTATAGATGAGCAGTTCTTC	CASSLEAGSIDEQFF
-	-	TRBV5-1	TRBJ2-7	TGCGCCAGCAGCTTGGAGCAGAGCTCCTACGAGCAGTACTTC	CASSLEQSSYEQYF
-	-	TRBV5-6	TRBJ1-2	TGTGCCAGCAGCTCCGACAGCTATGGCTACACCTTC	CASSSDSYGYTF
-	-	TRBV28	TRBJ1-1	TGTGCCAGCAGTTTAACTCAGGGCAACACTGAAGCTTTCTTT	CASSLTQGNTEAFF
-	-	TRBV28	TRBJ2-1	TGTGCCAGCAGTTTATCCCGCGAGCAGTTCTTC	CASSLSREQFF
-	-	TRBV4-1	TRBJ1-6	TGCGCCAGCAGCCAAGCAGGGATTGGGTCACCCCTCCACTTT	CASSQAGIGSPLHF
-	-	TRBV30	TRBJ1-1	TGTGCCTGGATCGGGGGGACTGAAGCTTTCTTT	CAWIGGTEAFF
-	-	TRBV28	TRBJ2-3	TGTGCCACGTCTAACAGGGACTTCACAGATACGCAGTATTTT	CATSNRDFTDTQYF
-	-	TRBV11-2	TRBJ2-1	TGTGCCAGCAGCTTAGCTGGTGGGCCCAATGAGCAGTTCTTC	CASSLAGGPNEQFF